A selection of T cell receptor beta chains follows, all from one sample in a study of blood T cell repertoires in COVID-19. TCRdb's copy holds only in-frame clones and misses some; the assay was immunoSEQ multiplex PCR. In the table there are fewer than 200,000 clones, roughly 91% of which are singletons. The sample taken for sequencing was peripheral blood. These receptors originate from a woman aged 50 to 65 with acute or convalescent COVID-19. CDR3s include the opening cysteine and the closing phenylalanine or tryptophan. The D gene is left open where the match is weak. Clone size is given for some rows only: seen once, a few or many times, or a class if the clone is expanded.

cdr3_nt cdr3_aa clone_size j_call v_call d_call
TGTGCCAGCAGTTCCCTCTATAGCAATCAGCCCCAGCATTTT CASSSLYSNQPQHF - TRBJ1-5 TRBV27 -
TGTGCCAGCAGTTTACCCGGGGGGGTTGTTGAAGCTTTCTTT CASSLPGGVVEAFF - TRBJ1-1 TRBV28 -
TGTGCCAGCAGCGTTTCTTACCAAGAGACCCAGTACTTC CASSVSYQETQYF - TRBJ2-5 TRBV9 -
TGTGCCAGCTCTATGGGACAGGGGGCGAATTTCGATGGCTACACCTTC CASSMGQGANFDGYTF - TRBJ1-2 TRBV18 TRBD1
TGTGCCTGTGACAGGGGTGGCAATCAGCCCCAGCATTTT CACDRGGNQPQHF - TRBJ1-5 TRBV2 TRBD1
TGTGCCAGCAGTTTCGGTCGGGGGGGTTACGAGCAGTACTTC CASSFGRGGYEQYF - TRBJ2-7 TRBV27 TRBD2
TGTGCCAGCCGAAGTCTCGGCTCCTACGAGCAGTACTTC CASRSLGSYEQYF - TRBJ2-7 TRBV27 -
TGTGCCAGCATCAAAATCTCGGGGGGGCCCCAGAACACTGAAGCTTTCTTT CASIKISGGPQNTEAFF - TRBJ1-1 TRBV28 -
TGCGCCAGCAGCGCGGGCATGAACACTGAAGCTTTCTTT CASSAGMNTEAFF - TRBJ1-1 TRBV5-1 -
TGTGCCAGTAGTACCGTTAGCGGGAGGGAAGGAGTCGAGCAGTACTTC CASSTVSGREGVEQYF - TRBJ2-7 TRBV19 TRBD2
TGCAGCGTTGAATTCCGTCAGGGTCTTACTGAAGCTTTCTTT CSVEFRQGLTEAFF - TRBJ1-1 TRBV29-1 -
TGTGCCACCACCCCCCTTAAGGCTAGGTCAGGGGGTTACACCTTC CATTPLKARSGGYTF - TRBJ1-2 TRBV2 TRBD1
TGCGCCAGCAGTGAGTCGAGGGGACAGGGTATCCCTGAAGCTTTCTTT CASSESRGQGIPEAFF - TRBJ1-1 TRBV10-1 TRBD1
TGTGCCAGCAGCGACCCGGGACAGACTTATGGCTACACCTTC CASSDPGQTYGYTF - TRBJ1-2 TRBV28 TRBD1
TGTGCCAGCAGCTTGGCCGGGGGGGCTACTGAAGCTTTCTTT CASSLAGGATEAFF once TRBJ1-1 TRBV5-8 -
TGTGCCAGCAGCCAAGGGGGCCGTACTTTTTCAGGAAACACCATATATTTT CASSQGGRTFSGNTIYF - TRBJ1-3 TRBV3-1/TRBV3-2 -
TGCAGTGCTAGTAACCGTCAGTACATGAACACTGAAGCTTTCTTT CSASNRQYMNTEAFF few TRBJ1-1 TRBV20-1 -
TGTGCCAGCGCTGCAGGGTCCCTTCGCTACACCTTC CASAAGSLRYTF - TRBJ1-2 TRBV25-1 -
TGTGCCACCAGTGATTTCGGGGACAGGGGGTTTACTGAAGCTTTCTTT CATSDFGDRGFTEAFF - TRBJ1-1 TRBV24-1 TRBD1
TGTGCCAGCAGCCCACTGACAGGGACGGGCATTCAGTACTTC CASSPLTGTGIQYF - TRBJ2-4 TRBV5-6 TRBD1
TGTGCCAGCAGTGAGACAGGGCGAATATTAAACATTCAGTACTTC CASSETGRILNIQYF - TRBJ2-4 TRBV2 TRBD1
TGTGCCAGCAGCTCTAGGGTGACAGGGCTCCGAGGGACTGAAGCTTTCTTT CASSSRVTGLRGTEAFF - TRBJ1-1 TRBV7-9 TRBD1
TGTGCCAGCAGCCTGGACAGTAATCAGCCCCAGCATTTT CASSLDSNQPQHF - TRBJ1-5 TRBV7-6 -
TGTGCCAGCAGTTACAGGGGAAGGGGTCGGAACACCGGGGAGCTGTTTTTT CASSYRGRGRNTGELFF - TRBJ2-2 TRBV6-2/TRBV6-3 -
TGTGCCAGCAGCCTTGGGACAGCCAGAATCTATGGCTACACCTTC CASSLGTARIYGYTF - TRBJ1-2 TRBV5-4 TRBD1
TGTGCCAGCAGTACACAGGGGCATGGCTACACCTTC CASSTQGHGYTF - TRBJ1-2 TRBV3-1/TRBV3-2 TRBD1
TGTGCCAGCAGTTATGCGGGACAGGTGATCTATGGCTACACCTTC CASSYAGQVIYGYTF - TRBJ1-2 TRBV6-2/TRBV6-3 TRBD1
TGTGCCAGCAGCTTGGGCGCCGATAATTCACCCCTCCACTTT CASSLGADNSPLHF - TRBJ1-6 TRBV7-3 -
TGTGCCAGCAGCGCTCGGGGGGTATCCGGGACGCAGAACTATGGCTACACCTTC CASSARGVSGTQNYGYTF - TRBJ1-2 TRBV27 -
TGCGCCAGCAGCCAAGATATCCACTTCCAAGAGACCCAGTACTTC CASSQDIHFQETQYF - TRBJ2-5 TRBV4-1 -
TGCGCCAGCAGCCCCGGGTGGGTGAACACTGAAGCTTTCTTT CASSPGWVNTEAFF - TRBJ1-1 TRBV5-1 -
TGTGCCAGCTCGGACAGGGTGACTGAAGCTTTCTTT CASSDRVTEAFF - TRBJ1-1 TRBV18 TRBD1
TGTGCCTGGAGTGTTAAGGGGGGCAATCAGCCCCAGCATTTT CAWSVKGGNQPQHF - TRBJ1-5 TRBV30 -
TGCGCCAGCAGCCATGGGACAAACGACGCCTACAATGAGCAGTTCTTC CASSHGTNDAYNEQFF - TRBJ2-1 TRBV4-1 -
TGTGCCAGCTCACGCCCCGGGACAACAAACACTGAAGCTTTCTTT CASSRPGTTNTEAFF - TRBJ1-1 TRBV18 -
TGTGCCAGCGGGGAGGGGAACACCGGGGAGCTGTTTTTT CASGEGNTGELFF - TRBJ2-2 TRBV6-5 TRBD2
TGTGCCAGTAAAAGGCAGGGGGCGAACACTGAAGCTTTCTTT CASKRQGANTEAFF - TRBJ1-1 TRBV19 TRBD1
TGTGCCAGCAGCTTAGGGACAGGCAACACTGAAGCTTTCTTT CASSLGTGNTEAFF - TRBJ1-1 TRBV7-9 TRBD1
TGTGCCAGCTCACCCCCTAGCGGGGGAGCCTACGAGCAGTACTTC CASSPPSGGAYEQYF - TRBJ2-7 TRBV18 TRBD2
TGCGCCAGCAGCCTACAGGGGGGACTGGGCGAAAAACTGTTTTTT CASSLQGGLGEKLFF - TRBJ1-4 TRBV5-1 TRBD1
TGTGCCAGCAGCTCGGGGGACCTCACCACAGATACGCAGTATTTT CASSSGDLTTDTQYF - TRBJ2-3 TRBV7-2 -
TGTGCCTGGAGTGACGATGACAGCACTAGCACAGATACGCAGTATTTT CAWSDDDSTSTDTQYF - TRBJ2-3 TRBV30 -
TGCGCCAGCAGCTGGACAGTACAGACCTATGGCTACACCTTC CASSWTVQTYGYTF - TRBJ1-2 TRBV5-1 -
TGTGCCAGCAGCTTGAATTCCGGGGGTGCCGGAAACACCATATATTTT CASSLNSGGAGNTIYF - TRBJ1-3 TRBV11-2 -
TGCGCCAGCAGCTTGCCCGGGACTAGCGGGATCAATGAGCAGTTCTTC CASSLPGTSGINEQFF - TRBJ2-1 TRBV5-1 TRBD2
TGTGCCAGCTCAGCATCACCGGGACTAGCGGATACGCAGTATTTT CASSASPGLADTQYF - TRBJ2-3 TRBV9 TRBD2
TGTGCCAGTAGTATAGGTCAGATGAACACTGAAGCTTTCTTT CASSIGQMNTEAFF - TRBJ1-1 TRBV19 -
TGTGCCAGCAGTTCACCGGGTAACTATGGCTACACCTTC CASSSPGNYGYTF - TRBJ1-2 TRBV6-2/TRBV6-3 -
TGTGCCAGCTCAGAGGTCAGGGGCGAGCAGTACTTC CASSEVRGEQYF - TRBJ2-7 TRBV18 -
TGTGCCAGCAGTTACTTAGGGACACTTGATAATTCACCCCTCCACTTT CASSYLGTLDNSPLHF - TRBJ1-6 TRBV6-6 -
TGTGCCAGCAGCGCTGAGATGGAGACAGTCAATTCACCCCTCCACTTT CASSAEMETVNSPLHF - TRBJ1-6 TRBV14 -
TGTGCCAGCAGTTTAATCGCGGCAGGGCTTGGGAGCTACACCTTC CASSLIAAGLGSYTF - TRBJ1-2 TRBV28 -
TGTGCCAGCAGCTTAGCGCTAGCGGGGGGTTCAGATACGCAGTATTTT CASSLALAGGSDTQYF - TRBJ2-3 TRBV7-2 TRBD2
TGTGCCAGTAGTATATTACCCGACAGGGGGAGAGCTTTCTTT CASSILPDRGRAFF once TRBJ1-1 TRBV19 TRBD1